The 7 T cell receptor beta chains listed next were all sequenced from one sample in a study of identical twins. MiXCR was run by TCRdb on the 5' RACE reads, yielding one entry per CDR3 protein. Of about 250,000 distinct CDR3 sequences listed, approximately 8% are singletons. The data were also submitted as part of a second study, on yellow fever vaccine responses in identical twins.

Sequencing was done on a sample of CD8+ T cells sorted from blood. The origin of the receptors is a young woman in good health.

The V call is TRBV11-2, the J call TRBJ2-1; the match to TRBD2 covers 8 bases. Germline lookup yields CDR1 SGHAT and CDR2 FQNNGV. The CDR3 is made up of 15 amino acids. V dropped 3 bases and J dropped 5; count of bases not matched to a gene: 6. The CDR3 nucleotides read TGTGCCAGCAGCTTGGCGGGGGGCCTTCACAATGAGCAGTTCTTC. Its protein is CASSLAGGLHNEQFF.

The chain is built from TRBV10-2 and TRBJ2-2; D not resolved. With 7 bases removed from V and 2 bases from J, the gap between germline ends came to 5 bases. The germline V gene encodes CDR1 WSHSY and CDR2 SAAADI. CDR3 size: 12 residues. The CDR3 region is CASTQNTGELFF. The CDR3 coding sequence is TGCGCCAGCACTCAAAACACCGGGGAGCTGTTTTTT.

This clonotype was detected only a few times. J is TRBJ2-1 and V is TRBV3-1; 7 bases line up with TRBD2. J lost 6 bases, V lost 1 base, and 12 bases had no gene match. Germline CDR1 LGHDT, CDR2 YNNKEL (reference sequence). The CDR3 loop spans 17 amino acids. CDR3 nucleotide sequence: TGTGCCAGCAGCCAAGGGTGGGGGGGAGAGCTGGGCAATGAGCAGTTCTTC. Translating it yields CASSQGWGGELGNEQFF.

This clonotype has just a few counts. The chain recombines TRBV28 with TRBJ2-7; TRBD2 aligns across 8 bases. The trim removed 2 bases at V and 6 bases at J, leaving 9 bases unmatched. This CDR3 is 15 amino acids long. The V gene's germline CDR1 is MDHEN and CDR2 SYDVKM. Written as DNA, the CDR3 is TGTGCCAGCAGTTTAACTAGCGGCAGGGGAGTCGAGCAGTACTTC. It codes for CASSLTSGRGVEQYF.

The CDR3 loop is CASSLGPYASNQPQHF. In DNA form, the CDR3 reads TGTGCCAGCAGTTTAGGGCCATATGCGAGCAATCAGCCCCAGCATTTT. V is TRBV27 and J is TRBJ1-5; D gene unclear. V was pared by 2 bases and J by 1 base, with 12 bases between. The CDR3 spans 16 residues. CDR1 MNHEY and CDR2 SMNVEV come from the germline V gene (reference sequence).

This clonotype was seen ten or more times. The chain links TRBV6-1 to TRBJ2-3, with D possibly TRBD1 on 5 matching bases. V shed 3 bases and J shed 6 bases, with 13 bases lying between them. CDR1 and CDR2 from the germline V gene are MNHNS and SASEGT. The CDR3 totals 14 residues. The CDR3: CASSDGAESDTQYF. The CDR3 DNA sequence: TGTGCCAGCAGTGATGGGGCGGAATCGGATACGCAGTATTTT.

The sample holds many counts of this clonotype. The chain has TRBV9 and TRBJ1-1, with a tentative D call TRBD1 (5 bases). Trimming took off 0 bases at V and 5 bases at J, with 8 bases between the two ends. Germline V gives CDR1 SGDLS, CDR2 YYNGEE. The CDR3 consists of 13 residues. CDR3 DNA: TGTGCCAGCAGCGTAGGAGGGGAAACTGAAGCTTTCTTT. Translation gives CASSVGGETEAFF.